This T cell receptor beta chain appears in the sequencing data of a study of cytomegalovirus exposure and HLA in healthy donors. At the level of the study: Membership in the Caucasian-associated ancestry cluster was found for about four fifths of 300 to 500 genotyped donors.

This clone showed up just once. Antigen unknown. The study's findings and limits: Indistinguishable V segments, including TRBV6-2 and TRBV6-3, were excluded.

Primers for the PCR totalled 60 Vbeta and 13 Jbeta. Sequenced by immunoSEQ multiplex PCR; TCRdb stores in-frame clones only, minus some. The table shows around 150,000 clones, with roughly 77% occurring only once. Germline CDR1 is GTSNPN and CDR2 is SVGIG (reference sequence). J gave up 4 bases and V 3 bases, and 8 bases lay outside the gene matches. CDR3 length: 14 amino acids. The sample was PBMCs. The receptor comes from a man younger than 45 in good health and CMV-seronegative. V is TRBV30 and J is TRBJ2-7; 8 bases map to TRBD1. The CDR3 nucleotides read TGTGCCTGGAGACTAGACAGGGGTGCGTACGAGCAGTACTTC. Protein product: CAWRLDRGAYEQYF.